This T cell receptor beta chain originates from a study of blood T cell repertoires in COVID-19. Study overall: Italy, Spain and the United States were the sources of the convalescent and acute COVID-19 samples. The analysed material was cDNA or gDNA that came from T cells, B-cell-depleted T cells, or PBMCs.

In the authors' workflow: Nucleated cell counts were estimated from reference gene primer amplification. Sequencing was performed with immunoSEQ multiplex PCR; in TCRdb, only in-frame clones are kept and a portion is missing. V and J calls and clone size are those listed in that table; D and trimming were worked out from the DNA. The sample lists about 50,000 clones; approximately 88% were seen once. This clone was seen a single time. The receptor comes from a human donor with active COVID-19. The donor label of this sample is uncertain. Sequences were obtained from peripheral blood.

The DNA for the CDR3 is TGCGCCAGCAGCATAGCCACTTTCGATACCGGGGGAAATAGCAATCAGCCCCAGCATTTT. Translated, it gives CASSIATFDTGGNSNQPQHF. The J gene is TRBJ1-5, the V gene TRBV5-1, with a tentative D call TRBD1 (5 bases). CDR1 is SGHRS, CDR2 YFSETQ, per germline. V was shortened by 4 bases and J by 0 bases, with 26 bases between the two germline ends. The CDR3 is 20 residues long.